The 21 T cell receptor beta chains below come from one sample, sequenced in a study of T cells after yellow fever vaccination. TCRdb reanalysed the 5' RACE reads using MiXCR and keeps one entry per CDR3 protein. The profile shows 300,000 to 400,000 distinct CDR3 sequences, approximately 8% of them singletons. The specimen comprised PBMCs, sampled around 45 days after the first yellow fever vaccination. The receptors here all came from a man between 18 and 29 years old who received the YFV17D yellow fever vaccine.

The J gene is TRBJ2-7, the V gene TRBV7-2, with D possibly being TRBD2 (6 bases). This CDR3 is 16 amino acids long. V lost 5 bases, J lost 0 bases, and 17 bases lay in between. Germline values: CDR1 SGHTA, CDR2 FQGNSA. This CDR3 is CASSLGVVGGSYEQYF. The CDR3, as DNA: TGTGCCAGCAGCCTAGGGGTGGTGGGGGGCTCCTACGAGCAGTACTTC.

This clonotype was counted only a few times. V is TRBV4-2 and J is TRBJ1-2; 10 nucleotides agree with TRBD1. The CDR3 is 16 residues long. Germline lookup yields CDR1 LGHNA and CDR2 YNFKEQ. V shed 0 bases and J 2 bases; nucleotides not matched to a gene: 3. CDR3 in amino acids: CASSQDRGQGNYGYTF. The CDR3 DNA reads TGTGCCAGCAGCCAAGATCGGGGACAGGGGAACTATGGCTACACCTTC.

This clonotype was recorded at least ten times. The CDR3 DNA follows: TGTGCCAGTAGAGCAGGGATCACTGAAGCTTTCTTT. This sequence encodes CASRAGITEAFF. The rearrangement joins TRBV19 to TRBJ1-1, with a possible D match to TRBD1 (5 bases). The ends were cut back, 6 bases at V and 4 bases at J, with 9 bases in the middle. This CDR3 is 12 amino acids long. Germline V gene lookup returns CDR1 LNHDA and CDR2 SQIVND (reference sequence).

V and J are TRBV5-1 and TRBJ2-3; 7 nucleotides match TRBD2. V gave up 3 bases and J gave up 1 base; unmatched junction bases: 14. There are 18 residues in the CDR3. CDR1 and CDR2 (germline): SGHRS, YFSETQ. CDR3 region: CASSSDPPSSGGTDTQYF. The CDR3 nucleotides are TGCGCCAGCAGCTCGGACCCCCCTTCTAGCGGCGGCACAGATACGCAGTATTTT.

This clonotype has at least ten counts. The DNA for the CDR3 is TGTGCCAGCAGTGCCCGCCCCACCGGGGAGCTGTTTTTT. It yields the protein CASSARPTGELFF. The chain joins TRBV6-2 or TRBV6-3 to TRBJ2-2; D call uncertain. Germline V gene sequence: CDR1 MNHEY, CDR2 SVGEGT. V shed 5 bases and J shed 4 bases, with 8 bases lying between them. The CDR3 loop spans 13 amino acids.

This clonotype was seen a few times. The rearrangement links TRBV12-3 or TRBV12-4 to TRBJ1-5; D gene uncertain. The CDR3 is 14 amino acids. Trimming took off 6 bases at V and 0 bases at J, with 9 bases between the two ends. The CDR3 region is CASSASFSNQPQHF. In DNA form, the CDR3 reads TGTGCCAGCAGCGCTTCCTTTAGCAATCAGCCCCAGCATTTT.

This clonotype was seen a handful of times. The CDR3 DNA reads as TGTGCCAGCAGCGTAGGGACGGCTACTCCAAAAGAGCAGTACTTC. The encoded protein is CASSVGTATPKEQYF. The chain carries TRBV9 and TRBJ2-7; D not resolved. V shed 0 bases and J shed 7 bases, with 17 bases lying between them. The CDR3 contains 15 residues. CDR1 and CDR2 (germline): SGDLS, YYNGEE.

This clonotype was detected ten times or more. The CDR3 protein is CASSLRTGLETQYF. CDR3 nucleotide sequence: TGTGCCAGCAGTCTACGAACAGGGTTAGAGACCCAGTACTTC. This chain joins TRBV27 and TRBJ2-5, with D possibly being TRBD1 (6 bases). Per the germline V gene, CDR1 is MNHEY and CDR2 is SMNVEV (reference sequence). Trimming pared 5 bases from V and 4 bases from J, leaving 14 bases between. This CDR3 comprises 14 residues.

The CDR3 sequence: CAMRTGGSGNTIYF. CDR3 DNA sequence: TGTGCCATGCGGACAGGGGGGAGTGGAAACACCATATATTTT. The rearrangement uses TRBV10-3 and TRBJ1-3; TRBD1 aligns across 10 bases. Trimming at V came to 9 bases and at J to 3 bases, leaving 5 bases not matched to a gene. This CDR3 has 14 amino acids. From germline, CDR1 is ENHRY and CDR2 SYGVKD.

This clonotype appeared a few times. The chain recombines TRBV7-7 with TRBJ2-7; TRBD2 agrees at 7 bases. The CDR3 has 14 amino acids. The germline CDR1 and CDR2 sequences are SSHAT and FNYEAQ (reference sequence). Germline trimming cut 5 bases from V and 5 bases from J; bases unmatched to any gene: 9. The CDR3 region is CASSLSTSGDEQYF. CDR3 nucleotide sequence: TGTGCCAGCAGCCTAAGTACGAGCGGGGACGAGCAGTACTTC.

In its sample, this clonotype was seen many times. CDR3 loop: CSAKRGGSTDTQYF. In DNA form, the CDR3 reads TGCAGTGCTAAACGTGGCGGGAGCACAGATACGCAGTATTTT. The V gene is TRBV20-1, the J gene TRBJ2-3, with D maybe TRBD2 (5 bases). Germline lookup yields CDR1 DFQATT and CDR2 SNEGSKA (reference sequence). V was pared by 4 bases and J by 0 bases, with 11 bases between. The CDR3 runs to 14 residues.

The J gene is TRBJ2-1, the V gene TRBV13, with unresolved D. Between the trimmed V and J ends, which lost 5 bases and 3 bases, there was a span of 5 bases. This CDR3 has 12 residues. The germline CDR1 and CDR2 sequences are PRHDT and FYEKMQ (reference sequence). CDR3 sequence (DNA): TGTGCCAGCAGCGCGTTCTACAATGAGCAGTTCTTC. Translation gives CASSAFYNEQFF.

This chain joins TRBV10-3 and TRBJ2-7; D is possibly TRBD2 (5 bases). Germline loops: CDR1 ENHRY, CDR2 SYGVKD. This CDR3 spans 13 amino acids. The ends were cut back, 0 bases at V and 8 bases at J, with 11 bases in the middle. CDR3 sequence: CAISESWGEKQYF. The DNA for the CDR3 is TGTGCCATCAGTGAGTCATGGGGAGAAAAGCAGTACTTC.

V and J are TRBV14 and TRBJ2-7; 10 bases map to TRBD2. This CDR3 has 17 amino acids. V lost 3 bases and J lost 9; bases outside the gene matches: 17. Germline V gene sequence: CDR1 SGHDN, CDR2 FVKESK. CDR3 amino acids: CASSHAERLAGLRAQYF. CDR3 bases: TGTGCCAGCAGCCACGCCGAAAGACTAGCGGGCTTAAGGGCGCAGTACTTC.

In nucleotides, the CDR3 is TGTGCCAGCAGCGGGGACAGGAATACGCAGTATTTT. It specifies CASSGDRNTQYF. This chain uses TRBV5-4 with TRBJ2-3; the match to TRBD1 covers 8 bases. J gave up 7 bases and V 4 bases, and 2 bases lay outside the gene matches. CDR3 length: 12 amino acids. The germline V gene has CDR1 SGHNT and CDR2 YYREEE (reference sequence).

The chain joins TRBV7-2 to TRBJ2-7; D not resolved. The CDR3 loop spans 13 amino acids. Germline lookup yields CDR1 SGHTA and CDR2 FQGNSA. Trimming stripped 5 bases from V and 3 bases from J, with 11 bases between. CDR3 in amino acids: CASSPGLIYEQYV. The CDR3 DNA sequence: TGTGCCAGCAGCCCCGGGCTCATCTACGAGCAGTACGTC.

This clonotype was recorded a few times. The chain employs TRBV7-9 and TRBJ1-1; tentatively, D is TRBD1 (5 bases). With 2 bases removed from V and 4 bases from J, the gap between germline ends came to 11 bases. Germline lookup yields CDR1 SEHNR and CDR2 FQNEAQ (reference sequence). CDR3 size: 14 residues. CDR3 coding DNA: TGTGCCAGCAGCTTACCCCAGGGACCCACTGAAGCTTTCTTT. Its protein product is CASSLPQGPTEAFF. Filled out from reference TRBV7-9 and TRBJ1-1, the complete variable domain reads DTGVSQNPRHKITKRGQNVTFRCDPISEHNRLYWYRQTLGQGPEFLTYFQNEAQLEKSRLLSDRFSAERPKGSFSTLEIQRTEQGDSAMYLCASSLPQGPTEAFFGQGTRLTVV.

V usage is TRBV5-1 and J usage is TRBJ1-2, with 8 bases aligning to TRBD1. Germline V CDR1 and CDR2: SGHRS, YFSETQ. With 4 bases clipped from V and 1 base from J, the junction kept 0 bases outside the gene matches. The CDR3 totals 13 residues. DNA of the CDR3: TGCGCCAGCAGCGGACAGGGTAACTATGGCTACACCTTC. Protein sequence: CASSGQGNYGYTF.

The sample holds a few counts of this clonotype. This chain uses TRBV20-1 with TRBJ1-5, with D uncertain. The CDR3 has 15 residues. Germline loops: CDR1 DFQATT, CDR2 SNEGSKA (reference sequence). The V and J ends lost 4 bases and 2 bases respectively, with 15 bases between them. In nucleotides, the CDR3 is TGCAGTGCTAACTCCGTCGAAGGCGGCAATCAGCCCCAGCATTTT. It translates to CSANSVEGGNQPQHF.

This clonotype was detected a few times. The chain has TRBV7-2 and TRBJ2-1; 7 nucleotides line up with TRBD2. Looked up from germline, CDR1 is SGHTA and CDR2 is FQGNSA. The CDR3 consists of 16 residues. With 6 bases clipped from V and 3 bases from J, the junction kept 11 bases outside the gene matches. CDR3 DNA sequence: TGTGCCAGCAGTCGGCGACTAGCCGGTTTCTACAATGAGCAGTTCTTC. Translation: CASSRRLAGFYNEQFF.

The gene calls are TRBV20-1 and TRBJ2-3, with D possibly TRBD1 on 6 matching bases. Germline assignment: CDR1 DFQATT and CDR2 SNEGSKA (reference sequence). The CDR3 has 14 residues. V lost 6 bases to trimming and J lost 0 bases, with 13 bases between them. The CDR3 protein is CSARTVTSTDTQYF. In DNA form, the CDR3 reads TGCAGTGCAAGGACAGTAACTAGCACAGATACGCAGTATTTT.